This T cell receptor (beta chain) was captured in a study of radiotherapy plus CTLA-4 blockade in lung cancer. Study observations and caveats: Reports state that early shifts in blood T cell clones, with interferon-beta, best predicted response.

Data came from immunoSEQ multiplex PCR; TCRdb stores just in-frame clones and leaves some out. Of about 120,000 clones listed, more than 80% are singletons. CDR1 SEHNR and CDR2 FQNEAQ come from the germline V gene (reference sequence). The CDR3 is 17 residues long. The V end lost 6 bases, the J end lost 7 bases, and 25 bases lay between the germline ends. On this clone: Its antigen is currently unknown.

The rearrangement links TRBV7-9 to TRBJ2-1; D perhaps matches TRBD2 (6 bases). Source: peripheral blood, taken from a patient treated with radiotherapy plus ipilimumab. This sequence was found in a human donor with non-small cell lung cancer that progressed on radiotherapy plus ipilimumab. CDR3 sequence reads: CASSLTAGVEGTNEQFF. Here the CDR3 DNA reads TGTGCCAGCAGTTTAACCGCCGGCGTGGAGGGAACGAATGAGCAGTTCTTC.